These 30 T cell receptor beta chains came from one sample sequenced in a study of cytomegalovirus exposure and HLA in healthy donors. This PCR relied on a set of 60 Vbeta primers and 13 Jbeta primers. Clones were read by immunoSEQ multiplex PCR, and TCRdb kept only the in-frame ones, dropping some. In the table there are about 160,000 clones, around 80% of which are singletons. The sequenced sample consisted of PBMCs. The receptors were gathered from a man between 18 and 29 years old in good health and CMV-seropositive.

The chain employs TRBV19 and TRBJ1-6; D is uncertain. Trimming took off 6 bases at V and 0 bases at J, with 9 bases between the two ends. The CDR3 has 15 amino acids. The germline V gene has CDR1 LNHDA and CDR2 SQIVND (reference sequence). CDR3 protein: CASREASSYNSPLHF. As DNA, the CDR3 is TGTGCCAGTAGGGAGGCGAGCTCCTATAATTCACCCCTCCACTTT.

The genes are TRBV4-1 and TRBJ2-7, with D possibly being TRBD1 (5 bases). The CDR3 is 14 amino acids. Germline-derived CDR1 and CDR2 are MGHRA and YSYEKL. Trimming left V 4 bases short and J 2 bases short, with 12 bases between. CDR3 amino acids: CASSPQAPAYEQYF. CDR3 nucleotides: TGCGCCAGCAGCCCACAGGCACCCGCCTACGAGCAGTACTTC.

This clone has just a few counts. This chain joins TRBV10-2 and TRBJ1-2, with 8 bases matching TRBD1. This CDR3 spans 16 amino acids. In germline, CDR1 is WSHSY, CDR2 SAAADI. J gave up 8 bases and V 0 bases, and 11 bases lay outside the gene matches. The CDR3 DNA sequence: TGCGCCAGCAGTGAGTCGTTTGGGACAGGTCGTGGCGGCTACACCTTC. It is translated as CASSESFGTGRGGYTF.

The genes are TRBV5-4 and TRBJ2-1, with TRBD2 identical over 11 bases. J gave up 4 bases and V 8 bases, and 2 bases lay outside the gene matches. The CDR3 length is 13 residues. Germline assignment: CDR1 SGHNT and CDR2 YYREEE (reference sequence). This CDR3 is CASRLAGYNEQFF. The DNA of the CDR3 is TGTGCCAGTCGACTAGCGGGGTACAATGAGCAGTTCTTC.

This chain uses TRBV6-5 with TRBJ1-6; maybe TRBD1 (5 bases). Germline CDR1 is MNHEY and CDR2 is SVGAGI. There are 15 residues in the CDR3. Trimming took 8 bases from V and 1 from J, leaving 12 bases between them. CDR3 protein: CASGRGGSYNSPLHF. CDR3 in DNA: TGTGCCAGCGGCCGGGGGGGTTCCTATAATTCACCCCTCCACTTT.

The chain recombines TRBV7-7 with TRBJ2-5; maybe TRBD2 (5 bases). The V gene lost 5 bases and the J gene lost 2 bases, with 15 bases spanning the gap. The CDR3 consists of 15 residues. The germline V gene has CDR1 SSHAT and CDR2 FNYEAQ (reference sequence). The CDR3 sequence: CASSPLRTDQETQYF. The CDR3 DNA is TGTGCCAGCAGCCCTTTGCGGACTGATCAAGAGACCCAGTACTTC.

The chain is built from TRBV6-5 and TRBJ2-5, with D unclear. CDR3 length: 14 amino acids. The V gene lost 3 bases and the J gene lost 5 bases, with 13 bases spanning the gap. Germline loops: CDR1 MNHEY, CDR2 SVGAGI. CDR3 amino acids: CASSYFASMETQYF. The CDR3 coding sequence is TGTGCCAGCAGTTATTTTGCAAGCATGGAGACCCAGTACTTC.

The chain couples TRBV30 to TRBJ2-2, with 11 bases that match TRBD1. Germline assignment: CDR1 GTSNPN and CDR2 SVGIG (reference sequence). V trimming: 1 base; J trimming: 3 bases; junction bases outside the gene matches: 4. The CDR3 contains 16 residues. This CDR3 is CAWSAWDRGDTGELFF. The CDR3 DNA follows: TGTGCCTGGAGTGCCTGGGACAGGGGGGACACCGGGGAGCTGTTTTTT.

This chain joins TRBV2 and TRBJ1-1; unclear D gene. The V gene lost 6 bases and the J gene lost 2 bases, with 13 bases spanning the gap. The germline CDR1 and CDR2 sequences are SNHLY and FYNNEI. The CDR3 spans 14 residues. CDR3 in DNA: TGTGCCAGCAGGACGCGGGAACTTAACACTGAAGCTTTCTTT. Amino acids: CASRTRELNTEAFF.

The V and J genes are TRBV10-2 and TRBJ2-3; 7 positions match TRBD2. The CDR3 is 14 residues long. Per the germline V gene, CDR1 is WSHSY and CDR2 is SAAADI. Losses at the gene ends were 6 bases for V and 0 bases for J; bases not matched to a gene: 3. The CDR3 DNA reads TGCGCCAGCAGGCTTAGCGGGAGCACAGATACGCAGTATTTT. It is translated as CASRLSGSTDTQYF.

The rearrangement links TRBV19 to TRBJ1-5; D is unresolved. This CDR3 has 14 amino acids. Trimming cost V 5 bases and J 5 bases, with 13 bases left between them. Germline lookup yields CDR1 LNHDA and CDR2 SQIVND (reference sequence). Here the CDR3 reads CASSVQISDQPQHF. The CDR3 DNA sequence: TGTGCCAGTAGTGTGCAGATCAGCGATCAGCCCCAGCATTTT.

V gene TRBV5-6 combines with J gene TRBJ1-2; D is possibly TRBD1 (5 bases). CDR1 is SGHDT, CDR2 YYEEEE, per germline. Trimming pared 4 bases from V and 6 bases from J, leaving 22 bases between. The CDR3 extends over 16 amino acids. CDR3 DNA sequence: TGTGCCAGCAGCCCCCTCGTGGGGGGAAATCTTAATGGCTACACCTTC. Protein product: CASSPLVGGNLNGYTF.

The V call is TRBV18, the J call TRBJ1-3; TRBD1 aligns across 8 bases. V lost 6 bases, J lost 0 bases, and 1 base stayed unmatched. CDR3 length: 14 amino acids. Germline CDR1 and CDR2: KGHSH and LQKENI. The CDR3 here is CASSTGASGNTIYF. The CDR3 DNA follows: TGTGCCAGCTCGACAGGGGCCTCTGGAAACACCATATATTTT.

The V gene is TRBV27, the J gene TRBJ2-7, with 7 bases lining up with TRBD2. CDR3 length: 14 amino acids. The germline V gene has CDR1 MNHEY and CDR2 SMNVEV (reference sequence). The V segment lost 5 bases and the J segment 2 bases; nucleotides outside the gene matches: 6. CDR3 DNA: TGTGCCAGCAGTGGTTGGGGGAGGGCCTACGAGCAGTACTTC. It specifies CASSGWGRAYEQYF.

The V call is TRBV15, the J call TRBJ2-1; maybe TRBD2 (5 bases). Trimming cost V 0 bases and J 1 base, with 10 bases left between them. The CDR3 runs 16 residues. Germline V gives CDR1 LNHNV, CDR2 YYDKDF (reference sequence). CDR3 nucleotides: TGTGCCACCAGCAGAGATCCCAGCGGATCCTACAATGAGCAGTTCTTC. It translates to CATSRDPSGSYNEQFF.

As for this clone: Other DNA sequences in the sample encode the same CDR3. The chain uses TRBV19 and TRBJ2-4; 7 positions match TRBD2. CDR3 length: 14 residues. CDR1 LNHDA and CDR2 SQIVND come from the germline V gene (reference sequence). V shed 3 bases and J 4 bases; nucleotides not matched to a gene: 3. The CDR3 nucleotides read TGTGCCAGTAGTATCGCAGCGGGGAAAAACATTCAGTACTTC. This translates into CASSIAAGKNIQYF.

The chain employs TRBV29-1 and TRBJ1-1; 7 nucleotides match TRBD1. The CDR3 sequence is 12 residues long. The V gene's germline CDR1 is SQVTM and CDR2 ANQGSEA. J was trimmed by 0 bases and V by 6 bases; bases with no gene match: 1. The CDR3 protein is CSVQGMNTEAFF. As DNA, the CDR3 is TGCAGCGTACAGGGGATGAACACTGAAGCTTTCTTT. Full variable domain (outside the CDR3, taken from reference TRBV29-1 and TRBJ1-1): SAVISQKPSRDICQRGTSLTIQCQVDSQVTMMFWYRQQPGQSLTLIATANQGSEATYESGFVIDKFPISRPNLTFSTLTVSNMSPEDSSIYLCSVQGMNTEAFFGQGTRLTVV.

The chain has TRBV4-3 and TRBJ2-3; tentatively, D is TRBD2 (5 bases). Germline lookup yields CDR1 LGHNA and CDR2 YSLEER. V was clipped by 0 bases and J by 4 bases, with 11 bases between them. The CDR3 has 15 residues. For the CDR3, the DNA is TGCGCCAGCAGCCAAGAATATAGGGAGCCAGATACGCAGTATTTT. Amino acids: CASSQEYREPDTQYF.

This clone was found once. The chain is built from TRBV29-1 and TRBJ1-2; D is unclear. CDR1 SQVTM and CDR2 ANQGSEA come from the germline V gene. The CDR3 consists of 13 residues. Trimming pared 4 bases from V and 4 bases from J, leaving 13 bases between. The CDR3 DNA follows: TGCAGCGTTGTCCAGGAGGGTACCTATGGCTACACCTTC. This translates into CSVVQEGTYGYTF.

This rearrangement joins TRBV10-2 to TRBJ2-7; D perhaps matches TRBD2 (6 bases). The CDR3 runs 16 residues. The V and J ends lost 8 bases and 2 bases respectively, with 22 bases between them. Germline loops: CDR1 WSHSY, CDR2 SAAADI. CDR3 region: CASRKTRSGRAYEQYF. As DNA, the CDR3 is TGCGCCAGCCGAAAGACGCGTAGCGGAAGAGCCTACGAGCAGTACTTC.

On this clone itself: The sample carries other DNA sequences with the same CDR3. CDR3 residues: CASSLDRGSYNEQFF. For the CDR3, the DNA is TGTGCCAGCAGTCTAGACAGGGGGTCCTACAATGAGCAGTTCTTC. This chain uses TRBV27 with TRBJ2-1, with TRBD1 matching over 9 bases. V dropped 5 bases and J dropped 1; count of bases not matched to a gene: 3. Germline V gene sequence: CDR1 MNHEY, CDR2 SMNVEV (reference sequence). The CDR3 has 15 residues.

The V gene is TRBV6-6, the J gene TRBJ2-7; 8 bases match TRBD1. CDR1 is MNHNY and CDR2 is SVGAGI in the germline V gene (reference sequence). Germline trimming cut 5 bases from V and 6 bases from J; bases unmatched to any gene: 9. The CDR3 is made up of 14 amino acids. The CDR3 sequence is CASSQLTGAAEQYF. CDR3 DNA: TGTGCCAGCAGTCAGCTGACAGGGGCCGCCGAGCAGTACTTC.

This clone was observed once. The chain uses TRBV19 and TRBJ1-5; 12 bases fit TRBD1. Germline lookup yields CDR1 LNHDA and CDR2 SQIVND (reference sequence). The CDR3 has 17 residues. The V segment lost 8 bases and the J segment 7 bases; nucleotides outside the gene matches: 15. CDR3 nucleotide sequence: TGTGCCAGTCATGGGGGACAGGGGGCGAGCGAGGGACAGCCCCAGCATTTT. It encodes CASHGGQGASEGQPQHF.

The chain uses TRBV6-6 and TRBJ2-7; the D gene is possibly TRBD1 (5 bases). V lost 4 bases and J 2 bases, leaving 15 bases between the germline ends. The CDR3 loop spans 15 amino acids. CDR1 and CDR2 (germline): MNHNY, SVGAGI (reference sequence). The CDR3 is CASSFTGSLAYEQYF. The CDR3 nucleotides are TGTGCCAGCAGTTTCACAGGTTCTCTCGCCTACGAGCAGTACTTC.

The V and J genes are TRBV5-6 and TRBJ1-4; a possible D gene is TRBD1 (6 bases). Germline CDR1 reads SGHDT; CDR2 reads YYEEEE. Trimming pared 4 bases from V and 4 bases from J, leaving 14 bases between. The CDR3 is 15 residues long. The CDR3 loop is CASSLKTGLNEKLFF. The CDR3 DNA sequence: TGTGCCAGCAGCCTCAAGACAGGCCTTAATGAAAAACTGTTTTTT. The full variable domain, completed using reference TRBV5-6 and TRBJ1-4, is DAGVTQSPTHLIKTRGQQVTLRCSPKSGHDTVSWYQQALGQGPQFIFQYYEEEERQRGNFPDRFSGHQFPNYSSELNVNALLLGDSALYLCASSLKTGLNEKLFFGSGTQLSVL.

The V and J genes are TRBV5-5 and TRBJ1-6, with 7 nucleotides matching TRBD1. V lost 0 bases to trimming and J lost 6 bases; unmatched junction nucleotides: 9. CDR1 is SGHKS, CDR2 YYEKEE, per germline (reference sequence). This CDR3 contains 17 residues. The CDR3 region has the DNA TGTGCCAGCAGCTTGGCCCTGGGGGGACAGATTAATTCACCCCTCCACTTT. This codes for CASSLALGGQINSPLHF.

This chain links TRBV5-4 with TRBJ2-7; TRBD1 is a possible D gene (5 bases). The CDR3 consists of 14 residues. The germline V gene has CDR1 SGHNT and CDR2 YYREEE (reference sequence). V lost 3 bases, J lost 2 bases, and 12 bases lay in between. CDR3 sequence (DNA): TGTGCCAGCAGCTATCCTGACAGTACCTACGAGCAGTACTTC. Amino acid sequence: CASSYPDSTYEQYF.

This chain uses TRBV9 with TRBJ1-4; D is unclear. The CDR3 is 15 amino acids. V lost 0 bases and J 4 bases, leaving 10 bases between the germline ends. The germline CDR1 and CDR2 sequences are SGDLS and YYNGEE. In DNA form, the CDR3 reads TGTGCCAGCAGCGTAGCGGGGAAGGATAATGAAAAACTGTTTTTT. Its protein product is CASSVAGKDNEKLFF.

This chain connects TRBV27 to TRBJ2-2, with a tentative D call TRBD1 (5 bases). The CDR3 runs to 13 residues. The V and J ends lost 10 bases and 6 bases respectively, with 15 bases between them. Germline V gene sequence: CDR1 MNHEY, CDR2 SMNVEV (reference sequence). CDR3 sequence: CATTDRPAGELFF. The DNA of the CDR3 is TGTGCCACCACTGACAGACCCGCCGGGGAGCTGTTTTTT.

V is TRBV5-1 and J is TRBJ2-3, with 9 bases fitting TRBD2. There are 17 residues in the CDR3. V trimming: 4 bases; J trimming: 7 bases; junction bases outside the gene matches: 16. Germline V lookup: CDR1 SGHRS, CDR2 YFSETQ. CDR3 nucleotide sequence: TGCGCCAGCAGCCCCCTGGTAGCGGGAGTTACTTCATATACGCAGTATTTT. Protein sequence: CASSPLVAGVTSYTQYF.